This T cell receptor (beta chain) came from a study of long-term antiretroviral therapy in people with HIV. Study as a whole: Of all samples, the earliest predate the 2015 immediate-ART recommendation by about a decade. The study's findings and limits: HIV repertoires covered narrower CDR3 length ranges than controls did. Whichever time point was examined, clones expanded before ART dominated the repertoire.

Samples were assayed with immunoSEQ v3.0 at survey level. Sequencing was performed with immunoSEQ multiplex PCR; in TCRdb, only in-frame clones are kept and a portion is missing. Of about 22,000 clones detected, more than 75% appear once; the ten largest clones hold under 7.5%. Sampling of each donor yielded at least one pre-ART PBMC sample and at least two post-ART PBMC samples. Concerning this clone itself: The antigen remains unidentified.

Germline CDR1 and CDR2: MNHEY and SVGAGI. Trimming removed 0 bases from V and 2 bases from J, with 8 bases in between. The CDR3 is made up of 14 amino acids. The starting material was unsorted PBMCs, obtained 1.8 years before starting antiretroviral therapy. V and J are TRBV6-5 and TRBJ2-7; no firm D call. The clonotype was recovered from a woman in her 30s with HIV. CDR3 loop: CASSYSTMTYEQYF. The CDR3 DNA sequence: TGTGCCAGCAGTTACTCGACCATGACCTACGAGCAGTACTTC.